These 15 T cell receptor beta chains were all obtained from the same sample, sequenced in a study of T cell changes during pregnancy in multiple sclerosis (dated 2019 in TCRdb). The library was prepared using the immunoSEQ multiplex PCR assay. TCRdb obtained this table from immuneACCESS and retained in-frame rearrangements with V and J assigned. These tables miss some clones; where compared with another copy, unresolved V genes account for less than half of the shortfall, and the remainder is unexplained. The table for this sample lists tens of thousands of clones; roughly nine tenths of them were counted only once. The ten largest clones take up 3.3% of the sample. Material: peripheral blood, obtained in the first trimester of pregnancy. Receptors originate from a female donor in good health, enrolled as a control in a pregnancy study.

This clone was recorded a few times. The chain is built from TRBV2 and TRBJ1-5, with D perhaps matching TRBD1 (5 bases). Germline lookup yields CDR1 SNHLY and CDR2 FYNNEI. CDR3 length equals 14 residues. Deletions cut 7 bases from V and 7 bases from J, with 17 bases between. CDR3 DNA: TGTGCCAGCACCCCCCTGCAGGGCCGACAGCCCCAGCATTTT. It translates to CASTPLQGRQPQHF. The full variable domain, with the rest looked up from reference TRBV2 and TRBJ1-5, is EPEVTQTPSHQVTQMGQEVILRCVPISNHLYFYWYRQILGQKVEFLVSFYNNEISEKSEIFDDQFSVERPDGSNFTLKIRSTKLEDSAMYFCASTPLQGRQPQHFGDGTRLSIL.

This chain links TRBV9 with TRBJ1-2, with 7 nucleotides matching TRBD1. Germline V gives CDR1 SGDLS, CDR2 YYNGEE. The V gene end was trimmed by 2 bases and the J gene end by 3 bases; junction bases not matched to a gene: 1. The CDR3 has 13 residues. The CDR3 loop reads CASSVGTDYGYTF. CDR3 bases: TGTGCCAGCAGCGTCGGGACAGACTATGGCTACACCTTC.

The gene calls are TRBV6-5 and TRBJ2-7, with D unresolved. CDR1 MNHEY and CDR2 SVGAGI come from the germline V gene. The CDR3 covers 14 residues. Trimming left V 6 bases short and J 0 bases short, with 12 bases between. The CDR3 nucleotides read TGTGCCAGCAGACCTGCTGCGGTCTCCTACGAGCAGTACTTC. Translated: CASRPAAVSYEQYF.

The chain uses TRBV6-5 and TRBJ2-1; 12 bases align to TRBD2. Looked up from germline, CDR1 is MNHEY and CDR2 is SVGAGI. Germline trimming cut 2 bases from V and 15 bases from J; bases unmatched to any gene: 11. This CDR3 is 15 amino acids long. DNA for the CDR3: TGTGCCAGCAGTTACCGGACTAGCGGGGACGGGACTTGGTTCTTC. Its protein product is CASSYRTSGDGTWFF.

The chain combines TRBV2 with TRBJ2-1; TRBD2 agrees at 13 bases. The CDR3 totals 16 residues. The V segment lost 6 bases and the J segment 3 bases; nucleotides outside the gene matches: 5. The germline CDR1 and CDR2 sequences are SNHLY and FYNNEI. CDR3 sequence: CASRARTSGGYNEQFF. DNA of the CDR3: TGTGCCAGCAGGGCGAGGACTAGCGGGGGCTACAATGAGCAGTTCTTC.

The V call is TRBV2, the J call TRBJ1-4; D unclear. Germline assignment: CDR1 SNHLY and CDR2 FYNNEI. Trimming took 6 bases from V and 6 from J, leaving 20 bases between them. The CDR3 covers 16 residues. The CDR3 region is CASRPGRNSPYEKLFF. Here the CDR3 DNA reads TGTGCCAGCAGGCCCGGGAGGAACAGCCCCTATGAAAAACTGTTTTTT.

This clone occurred a few times. J is TRBJ1-2 and V is TRBV6-5; D uncertain. Deletions cut 8 bases from V and 0 bases from J, with 10 bases between. CDR3 length equals 13 residues. The germline V gene encodes CDR1 MNHEY and CDR2 SVGAGI. CDR3 DNA: TGTGCCAGCCGAGAGACTTCTAACTATGGCTACACCTTC. This gives the protein CASRETSNYGYTF.

This clone has just a few counts. This sequence joins TRBV6-5 and TRBJ2-1; D unclear. V lost 4 bases and J 7 bases, leaving 5 bases between the germline ends. The germline CDR1 and CDR2 sequences are MNHEY and SVGAGI. The CDR3 has 11 amino acids. The CDR3 reads CASSLENEQFF. CDR3 in DNA: TGTGCCAGCAGTTTAGAGAATGAGCAGTTCTTC.

The J gene is TRBJ2-7, the V gene TRBV6-6; 8 bases are a match to TRBD1. Germline lookup yields CDR1 MNHNY and CDR2 SVGAGI (reference sequence). Germline trimming cut 4 bases from V and 5 bases from J; bases unmatched to any gene: 7. The CDR3 spans 14 residues. The CDR3 protein is CASSCTMTGDEQYF. Here the CDR3 DNA reads TGTGCCAGCAGTTGCACAATGACAGGGGACGAGCAGTACTTC.

CDR3 in DNA: TGTGCCAGCAGTTTGAGCGGGTCTTATCGCGGTCAGCCCCAGCATTTT. Its translation: CASSLSGSYRGQPQHF. The rearrangement links TRBV28 to TRBJ1-5; no reliable D call. V shed 3 bases and J shed 6 bases, with 18 bases lying between them. The CDR3 totals 16 residues. CDR1 is MDHEN and CDR2 is SYDVKM in the germline V gene.

The rearrangement uses TRBV9 and TRBJ2-2; the match to TRBD1 covers 10 bases. J lost 7 bases, V lost 3 bases, and 12 bases had no gene match. This CDR3 region has 17 residues. Looked up from germline, CDR1 is SGDLS and CDR2 is YYNGEE. DNA for the CDR3: TGTGCCAGCAGCGCAGCCCCGGGGACAGGGGCTGGCGGGGAGCTGTTTTTT. It encodes CASSAAPGTGAGGELFF.

The chain couples TRBV18 to TRBJ2-1, with 14 bases that match TRBD2. Unmatched junction bases numbered 0, after V lost 3 bases and J lost 5 bases. The CDR3 is made up of 15 amino acids. The germline CDR1 and CDR2 sequences are KGHSH and LQKENI. The CDR3 DNA reads TGTGCCAGCTCACCGGGACTAGCGGGGGACAATGAGCAGTTCTTC. The encoded protein is CASSPGLAGDNEQFF.

V is TRBV9 and J is TRBJ2-5; tentative D call: TRBD2 (5 bases). Germline assignment: CDR1 SGDLS and CDR2 YYNGEE. Trimming cost V 0 bases and J 5 bases, with 11 bases left between them. This CDR3 region has 14 residues. CDR3 protein: CASSVAGVGETQYF. In DNA form, the CDR3 reads TGTGCCAGCAGCGTAGCCGGGGTTGGGGAGACCCAGTACTTC.

This clone was observed a handful of times. The chain joins TRBV30 to TRBJ1-1; D gene ambiguous. This CDR3 has 14 residues. The germline V gene has CDR1 GTSNPN and CDR2 SVGIG (reference sequence). Trimming cost V 2 bases and J 1 base, with 11 bases left between them. In nucleotides, the CDR3 is TGTGCCTGGAGTTTACAGACATCGAACACTGAAGCTTTCTTT. It translates to CAWSLQTSNTEAFF.

The chain combines TRBV5-1 with TRBJ1-3; D is possibly TRBD1 (5 bases). Trimming pared 0 bases from V and 2 bases from J, leaving 9 bases between. The CDR3 loop spans 15 amino acids. Germline values: CDR1 SGHRS, CDR2 YFSETQ. This CDR3 is CASSLGTTAGNTIYF. The DNA for the CDR3 is TGCGCCAGCAGCTTGGGGACAACTGCTGGAAACACCATATATTTT.